These T cell receptor beta chains were read from a single sample in a study of blood T cell repertoires in COVID-19. The protocol was immunoSEQ multiplex PCR, while the TCRdb copy is restricted to in-frame clones and leaves out a portion. The repertoire includes some 190,000 clones, nearly 80% of them detected once, and approximately 15% sits in the top ten. Sequencing was performed on PBMCs or T cells enriched from blood (not recorded which). These receptor sequences come from a man aged 60 to 75 who had been exposed to COVID-19. The CDR3 runs from the conserved cysteine through the conserved F or W. D genes are given only for firm matches. A clone size is listed for some rows: how often the clone was seen (once, few, many), or a class if it is expanded.

>TRBJ2-7|few|TRBV5-1|14|NA
TGCGCCAGCAGCTTCTCCGGGGGAATCTACGAGCAGTACTTC
CASSFSGGIYEQYF
>TRBJ2-7|NA|TRBV2|15|TRBD1
TGTGCCAGCAGTGAAATCGGGACAGGGGATGGCGAGCAGTACTTC
CASSEIGTGDGEQYF
>TRBJ2-3|NA|TRBV12-3/TRBV12-4|13|NA
TGTGCCAGCAGTTGGACTCACGGGGATACGCAGTATTTT
CASSWTHGDTQYF
>TRBJ1-1|once|TRBV28|13|NA
TGTGCCAGCAGTCCCGCGTGGAACACTGAAGCTTTCTTT
CASSPAWNTEAFF
>TRBJ1-4|NA|TRBV28|15|TRBD1
TGTGCCAGCAGTCCGACAGGGCCCGGGAGTCTAAAACTGTTTTTT
CASSPTGPGSLKLFF
>TRBJ2-1|NA|TRBV6-1|17|TRBD2
TGTGCCAGCAGTGTAGGACTAGCGGGGAGCTCCTACAATGAGCAGTTCTTC
CASSVGLAGSSYNEQFF
>TRBJ2-3|NA|TRBV4-3|14|TRBD1
TGCGCCAGCAGCCCTCGGACAGGGGGAACCACGCAGTATTTT
CASSPRTGGTTQYF
>TRBJ2-7|NA|TRBV28|12|NA
TGTGCCAGCAGTTTATCCGAGTACGAGCAGTACTTC
CASSLSEYEQYF
>TRBJ2-5|NA|TRBV5-1|13|TRBD2
TGCGCCAGCAGCCAGGGAGGGGAAGAGACCCAGTACTTC
CASSQGGEETQYF
>TRBJ2-2|NA|TRBV6-5|16|NA
TGTGCCAGCAGTTACTTGGGGGCTGGGGGCACCGGGGAGCTGTTTTTT
CASSYLGAGGTGELFF
>TRBJ2-1|NA|TRBV6-1|17|TRBD2
TGTGCCAGCAGTGACGACCCGGGACTAGGGTTTATTGGGGAGCAGTTCTTC
CASSDDPGLGFIGEQFF
>TRBJ2-2|NA|TRBV29-1|14|NA
TGCAGCGTTGGTACAGGGGGGGGCACCGGGGAGCTGTTTTTT
CSVGTGGGTGELFF
>TRBJ1-3|NA|TRBV28|15|NA
TGTGCCAGCAGTTTAATTGGCATCTCTGGAAACACCATATATTTT
CASSLIGISGNTIYF
>TRBJ2-1|NA|TRBV27|15|NA
TGTGCCAGCAGTTTATCACGGTCCTCCTACAATGAGCAGTTCTTC
CASSLSRSSYNEQFF
>TRBJ2-1|NA|TRBV6-4|14|TRBD2
TGTGCCAGCAGTGACTCGAGCGAGCGGGGTGAGCAGTTCTTC
CASSDSSERGEQFF
>TRBJ2-7|once|TRBV2|11|NA
TGTGCCAGCAGTGCCCTCTACGAGCAGTACTTC
CASSALYEQYF
>TRBJ1-2|NA|TRBV15|14|NA
TGTGCCACCAGACCTACCGGGACTTCGGCTGGCTACACCTTC
CATRPTGTSAGYTF
>TRBJ2-3|NA|TRBV23-1|16|TRBD1
TGCGCCAGCAGGGCCAGCTCGACAGGGGGCGCAGATACGCAGTATTTT
CASRASSTGGADTQYF
>TRBJ1-6|NA|TRBV27|12|NA
TGTGCCAGCAGTTTCGTAAATTCACCCCTCCACTTT
CASSFVNSPLHF
>TRBJ2-2|NA|TRBV11-1|16|TRBD1
TGTGCCAGCAGACCTCCGGACAGGGTCGGGACCGGGGAGCTGTTTTTT
CASRPPDRVGTGELFF
>TRBJ1-1|NA|TRBV2|13|NA
TGTGCAACACTAAGGGAGACGAACACTGAAGCTTTCTTT
CATLRETNTEAFF
>TRBJ1-2|NA|TRBV18|14|NA
TGTGCCAGCTCACCACCGGCCAGTGGCTATGGCTACACCTTC
CASSPPASGYGYTF
>TRBJ2-2|NA|TRBV7-2|16|NA
TGTGCCAGCAGCTTAGAGGGCCAGGGGCTCACCGGGGAGCTGTTTTTT
CASSLEGQGLTGELFF
>TRBJ1-2|NA|TRBV12-3/TRBV12-4|11|NA
TGTGCCAGCAGTTACAGGGATGGCTACACCTTC
CASSYRDGYTF
>TRBJ1-1|NA|TRBV12-5|14|TRBD1
TGTGCTAGCGGACAGGGGGCAGAGTCAACTGAAGCTTTCTTT
CASGQGAESTEAFF
>TRBJ2-2|NA|TRBV4-1|16|TRBD2
TGCGCCAGCAGCCTCGGGACTATCGCGAACACCGGGGAGCTGTTTTTT
CASSLGTIANTGELFF
>TRBJ1-1|NA|TRBV10-3|16|TRBD1
TGTGCCATCAGTGAGGCAGGGGGTGGGTTGGTAACTGAAGCTTTCTTT
CAISEAGGGLVTEAFF
>TRBJ2-7|NA|TRBV27|17|TRBD2
TGTGCCAGCAGACGCGGCCCCGGGGGGACTATATCTTACGAGCAGTACTTC
CASRRGPGGTISYEQYF
>TRBJ1-1|NA|TRBV6-5|14|TRBD1
TGTGCCAGCAGTTACAGGGACAGGAAATTTGAAGCTTTCTTT
CASSYRDRKFEAFF
>TRBJ2-7|NA|TRBV6-5|15|NA
TGTGCCAGCAGCCCAACCGGCGGGCCCGCCTACGAGCAGTACTTC
CASSPTGGPAYEQYF
>TRBJ2-7|NA|TRBV7-8|12|NA
TGTGCCAGCAGCCCAGGGCTCCACGAGCAGTACTTC
CASSPGLHEQYF
>TRBJ2-1|NA|TRBV5-1|16|TRBD2
TGCGCCAGCAGCTTGGTACTAGCGGGAGGGGATGATGAGCAGTTCTTC
CASSLVLAGGDDEQFF
>TRBJ1-1|NA|TRBV9|24|TRBD1
TGTGCCAGCAGCGTCTCTTTTCTTGGGCTGGGGAGCGCCGGGACAGGAAACCGGGACACTGAAGCTTTCTTT
CASSVSFLGLGSAGTGNRDTEAFF
>TRBJ1-6|NA|TRBV6-5|14|TRBD1
TGTGCCAGCAGGGGACAGGGTCGCGGTTCACCCCTCCACTTT
CASRGQGRGSPLHF
>TRBJ1-5|once|TRBV27|12|TRBD1
TGTGCCAGCCGGACAGGGGTTCAGCCCCAGCATTTT
CASRTGVQPQHF
>TRBJ2-7|NA|TRBV27|14|NA
TGTGCCAGCAGTTACTCAGGGGAATACTACGAGCAGTACTTC
CASSYSGEYYEQYF
>TRBJ1-2|NA|TRBV28|15|NA
TGTGCCAGCAGTCTAACAGCCCCAGGTCAATATGGCTACACCTTC
CASSLTAPGQYGYTF